This T cell receptor (beta chain) was recorded in a study of cytomegalovirus exposure and HLA in healthy donors. Study observations and caveats: An apparent linkage of common viral pathogens to several of the most significant clusters emerged in a later analysis. The study had only CMV serostatus as immune exposure information. Rarity characterized most TCR sequences, yet some public TCRs appeared in many donors.

PCR was performed using 60 Vbeta and 13 Jbeta primers. This table comes from immunoSEQ multiplex PCR, and its TCRdb copy is limited to in-frame clones, with some not included. The table includes some 190,000 clones, 70% to 75% detected once. The CDR3 runs to 14 residues. J lost 5 bases, V lost 4 bases, and 3 bases had no gene match. The germline V gene has CDR1 MRHNA and CDR2 SNTAGT. This clone was recorded a few times. Its specificity is not known. The receptor comes from a man in his thirties or forties in good health and CMV-seropositive. Sequencing used PBMCs. The chain joins TRBV6-4 to TRBJ2-2; 8 nucleotides match TRBD2. The DNA of the CDR3 is TGTGCCAGCAGTGTACTAGCGGCGACCGGGGAGCTGTTTTTT. This encodes CASSVLAATGELFF.